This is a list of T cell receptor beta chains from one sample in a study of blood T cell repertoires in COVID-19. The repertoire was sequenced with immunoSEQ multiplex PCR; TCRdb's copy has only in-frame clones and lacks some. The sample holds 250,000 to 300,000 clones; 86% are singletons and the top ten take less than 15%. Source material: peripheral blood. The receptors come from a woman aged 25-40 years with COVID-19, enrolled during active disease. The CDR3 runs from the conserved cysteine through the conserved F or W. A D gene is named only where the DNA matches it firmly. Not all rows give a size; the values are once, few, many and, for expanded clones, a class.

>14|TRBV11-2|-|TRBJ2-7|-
CASSYRQGTYEQYF
TGTGCCAGCAGCTACCGTCAGGGAACCTACGAGCAGTACTTC
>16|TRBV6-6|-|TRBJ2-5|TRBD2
CASRLGGLAVSETQYF
TGTGCCAGCAGATTGGGAGGCCTAGCGGTATCGGAGACCCAGTACTTC
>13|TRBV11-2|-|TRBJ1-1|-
CASSPVFQGKAFF
TGTGCCAGCAGCCCCGTCTTCCAGGGTAAAGCTTTCTTT
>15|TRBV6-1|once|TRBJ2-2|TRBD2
CASSEAKGGAGELFF
TGTGCCAGCAGTGAAGCAAAGGGAGGGGCCGGGGAGCTGTTTTTT
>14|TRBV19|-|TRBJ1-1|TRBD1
CATAPGQGVNGAFF
TGTGCCACTGCCCCGGGACAGGGCGTCAATGGGGCTTTCTTT
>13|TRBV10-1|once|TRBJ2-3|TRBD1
CASSLQGADTQYF
TGCGCCAGCAGCTTACAGGGGGCAGATACGCAGTATTTT
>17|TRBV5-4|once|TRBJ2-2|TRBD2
CASSAGTSGGGGGELFF
TGTGCCAGCAGCGCCGGGACTAGCGGGGGGGGCGGCGGGGAGCTGTTTTTT
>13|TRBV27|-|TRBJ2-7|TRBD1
CASSLTGGWEQYF
TGTGCCAGCAGTTTAACAGGGGGGTGGGAGCAGTACTTC
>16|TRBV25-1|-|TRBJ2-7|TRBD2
CASSESERGLSYEQYF
TGTGCCAGCAGTGAATCTGAGCGGGGTTTGTCCTACGAGCAGTACTTC
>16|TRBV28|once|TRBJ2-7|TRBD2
CASSGGTRGGQPEQYF
TGTGCCAGCAGTGGGGGTACACGGGGGGGCCAGCCCGAGCAGTACTTC
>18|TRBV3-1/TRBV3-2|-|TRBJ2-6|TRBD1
CASSHGQGALSGANVLTF
TGTGCCAGCAGCCACGGACAGGGGGCTTTGTCCGGGGCCAACGTCCTGACTTTC
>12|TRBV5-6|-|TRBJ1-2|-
CASSLVQVGYTF
TGTGCCAGCAGCTTGGTTCAGGTTGGCTACACCTTC
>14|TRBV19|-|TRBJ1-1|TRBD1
CASTLGQGWTEAFF
TGTGCCAGTACCTTGGGACAGGGATGGACTGAAGCTTTCTTT
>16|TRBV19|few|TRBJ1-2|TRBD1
CASNTGQGLKRYGYTF
TGTGCCAGCAATACGGGACAGGGCCTTAAACGCTATGGCTACACCTTC
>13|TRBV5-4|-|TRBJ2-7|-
CASSFYRTYEQYF
TGTGCCAGCAGCTTTTACAGAACCTACGAGCAGTACTTC
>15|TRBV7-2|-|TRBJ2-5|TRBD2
CASSKGLAGRETQYF
TGTGCCAGCAGCAAGGGACTAGCGGGGCGGGAGACCCAGTACTTC
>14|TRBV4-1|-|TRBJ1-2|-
CASSQLGGGYGYTF
TGCGCCAGCAGCCAACTGGGGGGAGGCTATGGCTACACCTTC
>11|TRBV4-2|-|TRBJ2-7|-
CASSQAYEQYF
TGTGCCAGCAGCCAAGCGTACGAGCAGTACTTC
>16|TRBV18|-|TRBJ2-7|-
CASSLRIGGSSYEQYF
TGTGCCAGCTCACTTCGGATCGGAGGCAGCTCCTACGAGCAGTACTTC
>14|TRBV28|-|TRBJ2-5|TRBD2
CASSSRGGRETQYF
TGTGCCAGCAGCTCGCGGGGGGGCCGCGAGACCCAGTACTTC
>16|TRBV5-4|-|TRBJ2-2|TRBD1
CASSSDRVRDTGELFF
TGTGCCAGCAGCTCGGACAGGGTGCGGGACACCGGGGAGCTGTTTTTT
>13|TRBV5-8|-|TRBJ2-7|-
CASSPGFSYEQYF
TGTGCCAGCAGTCCCGGTTTCTCCTACGAGCAGTACTTC
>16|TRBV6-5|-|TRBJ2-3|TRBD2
CASSSERGLGTDTQYF
TGTGCCAGCAGTTCCGAGCGGGGTCTTGGCACAGATACGCAGTATTTT
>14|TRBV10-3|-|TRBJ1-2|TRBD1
CAIGGDRDGSSYTF
TGTGCCATCGGTGGGGACAGGGATGGGTCGAGCTACACCTTC
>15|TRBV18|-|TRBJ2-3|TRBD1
CASSRPGQPTDTQYF
TGTGCCAGCTCACGCCCGGGACAGCCCACAGATACGCAGTATTTT
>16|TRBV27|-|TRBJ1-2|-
CASYTVRAGANYGYTF
TGTGCCAGCTACACCGTCAGGGCAGGCGCAAACTATGGCTACACCTTC
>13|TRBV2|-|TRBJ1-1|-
CASGRLGDTEAFF
TGTGCCAGCGGTCGGTTAGGGGACACTGAAGCTTTCTTT
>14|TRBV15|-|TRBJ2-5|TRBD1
CATSRDQGAETQYF
TGTGCCACCAGCAGAGATCAGGGGGCGGAGACCCAGTACTTC
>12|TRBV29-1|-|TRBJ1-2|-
CSVLTGSGGYTF
TGCAGCGTACTTACAGGGTCGGGCGGCTACACCTTC
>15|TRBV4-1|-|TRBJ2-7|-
CASSQGSENSYEQYF
TGCGCCAGCAGCCAAGGTTCGGAGAATTCCTACGAGCAGTACTTC
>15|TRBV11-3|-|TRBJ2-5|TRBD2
CASSPGLAGQETQYF
TGTGCCAGCAGCCCCGGACTAGCGGGCCAAGAGACCCAGTACTTC
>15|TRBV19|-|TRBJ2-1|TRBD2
CATQWASGGLSEQFF
TGTGCCACTCAGTGGGCTAGCGGGGGACTTAGTGAGCAGTTCTTC
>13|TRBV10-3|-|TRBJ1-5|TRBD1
CATRTGGGQPQHF
TGTGCCACACGGACAGGGGGCGGACAGCCCCAGCATTTT
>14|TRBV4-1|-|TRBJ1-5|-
CASSQDGARQPQHF
TGCGCCAGCAGCCAAGATGGGGCCCGACAGCCCCAGCATTTT
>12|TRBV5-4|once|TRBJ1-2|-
CASSQEFYGYTF
TGTGCCAGCAGCCAGGAATTCTATGGCTACACCTTC
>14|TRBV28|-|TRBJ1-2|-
CASSHQDINYGYTF
TGTGCCAGCAGCCATCAGGACATTAACTATGGCTACACCTTC
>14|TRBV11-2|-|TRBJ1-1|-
CASSSRDTNTEAFF
TGTGCCAGCAGCTCCCGGGACACAAACACTGAAGCTTTCTTT
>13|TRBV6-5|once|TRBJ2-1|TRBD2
CASSTLGGDEQFF
TGTGCCAGCAGTACCTTGGGGGGGGATGAGCAGTTCTTC
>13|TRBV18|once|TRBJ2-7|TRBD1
CASSRDRGSEQYF
TGTGCCAGCTCACGGGACAGGGGTTCCGAGCAGTACTTC
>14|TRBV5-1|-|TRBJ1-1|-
CASSLDRVNTEAFF
TGCGCCAGCAGCTTGGACAGGGTGAACACTGAAGCTTTCTTT
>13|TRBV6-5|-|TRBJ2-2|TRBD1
CASGTGVRGELFF
TGTGCCAGCGGGACAGGGGTGAGGGGGGAGCTGTTTTTT
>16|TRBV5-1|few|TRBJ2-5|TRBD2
CASSSTSGGRWETQYF
TGCGCCAGCAGCTCGACTAGCGGGGGGCGGTGGGAGACCCAGTACTTC
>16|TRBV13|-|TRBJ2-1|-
CASSALDSRPDNEQFF
TGTGCCAGCAGCGCCTTAGACTCCCGTCCGGACAATGAGCAGTTCTTC
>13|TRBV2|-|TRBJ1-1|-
CARRRGGDTEAFF
TGTGCCAGAAGACGAGGGGGGGACACTGAAGCTTTCTTT
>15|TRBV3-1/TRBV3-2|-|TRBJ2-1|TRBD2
CASSQALAGGREQFF
TGTGCCAGCAGCCAGGCCCTAGCGGGGGGGCGGGAGCAGTTCTTC
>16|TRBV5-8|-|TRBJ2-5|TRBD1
CASSLGRPNRGETQYF
TGTGCCAGCAGCTTGGGCCGCCCTAACAGGGGAGAGACCCAGTACTTC
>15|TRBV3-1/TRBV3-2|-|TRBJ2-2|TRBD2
CASSQIAGLVEELFF
TGTGCCAGCAGCCAAATAGCGGGATTGGTAGAGGAGCTGTTTTTT
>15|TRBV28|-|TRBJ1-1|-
CASSFLQGWSTEAFF
TGTGCCAGCAGTTTCCTACAGGGTTGGAGCACTGAAGCTTTCTTT
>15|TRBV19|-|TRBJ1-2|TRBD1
CASSIRGQAFYGYTF
TGTGCCAGTAGTATAAGGGGACAGGCTTTTTATGGCTACACCTTC
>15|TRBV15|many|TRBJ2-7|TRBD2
CATSLGLAGAYEQYF
TGTGCCACCAGCTTAGGACTAGCGGGTGCCTACGAGCAGTACTTC
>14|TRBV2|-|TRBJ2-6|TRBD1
CASFGQGRANVLTF
TGTGCCAGCTTCGGACAGGGTAGGGCCAACGTCCTGACTTTC
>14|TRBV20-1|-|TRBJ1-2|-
CSASSGSQWYGYTF
TGCAGTGCTAGTAGCGGCAGTCAATGGTATGGCTACACCTTC
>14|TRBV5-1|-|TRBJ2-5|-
CASSFAGYGETQYF
TGCGCCAGCAGCTTCGCAGGGTATGGAGAGACCCAGTACTTC
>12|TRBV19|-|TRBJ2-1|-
CASSSRGDEQFF
TGTGCCAGTAGTAGTCGCGGGGATGAGCAGTTCTTC
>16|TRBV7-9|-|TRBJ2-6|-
CASSPNQGFGANVLTF
TGTGCCAGCAGCCCGAACCAGGGTTTTGGGGCCAACGTCCTGACTTTC
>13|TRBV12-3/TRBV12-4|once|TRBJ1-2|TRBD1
CASSDGTVTSYTF
TGTGCCAGCAGCGATGGGACAGTAACAAGCTACACCTTC
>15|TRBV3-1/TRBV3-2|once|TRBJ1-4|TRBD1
CASSRGQGVGEKLFF
TGTGCCAGCAGCCGGGGACAGGGAGTCGGGGAAAAACTGTTTTTT
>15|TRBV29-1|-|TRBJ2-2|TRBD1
CSVERTGANTGELFF
TGCAGCGTTGAAAGGACAGGGGCGAACACCGGGGAGCTGTTTTTT
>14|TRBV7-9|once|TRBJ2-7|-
CASSRVLSRDEQYF
TGTGCCAGCAGCCGAGTCCTTTCACGCGACGAGCAGTACTTC